This entry describes one T cell receptor (beta chain). CDR3 length equals 20 residues. From germline, CDR1 is SGHRS and CDR2 YFSETQ. J lost 0 bases, V lost 1 base, and 14 bases had no gene match. The sample originates from a study of blood T cell repertoires in COVID-19. Data came from immunoSEQ multiplex PCR; TCRdb stores just in-frame clones and leaves some out. Of about 240,000 clones listed, 75% to 90% are singletons. The specimen was PBMCs or T cells enriched from blood (not recorded which). The chain is built from TRBV5-1 and TRBJ2-1; the match to TRBD2 covers 9 bases. This TCR was sampled from a woman aged 25 to 39 who had recovered from COVID-19. The CDR3 protein is CASSLYGGSSGTSSYNEQFF. CDR3 nucleotides: TGCGCCAGCAGCTTGTATGGGGGGTCTAGCGGGACCAGCTCCTACAATGAGCAGTTCTTC.